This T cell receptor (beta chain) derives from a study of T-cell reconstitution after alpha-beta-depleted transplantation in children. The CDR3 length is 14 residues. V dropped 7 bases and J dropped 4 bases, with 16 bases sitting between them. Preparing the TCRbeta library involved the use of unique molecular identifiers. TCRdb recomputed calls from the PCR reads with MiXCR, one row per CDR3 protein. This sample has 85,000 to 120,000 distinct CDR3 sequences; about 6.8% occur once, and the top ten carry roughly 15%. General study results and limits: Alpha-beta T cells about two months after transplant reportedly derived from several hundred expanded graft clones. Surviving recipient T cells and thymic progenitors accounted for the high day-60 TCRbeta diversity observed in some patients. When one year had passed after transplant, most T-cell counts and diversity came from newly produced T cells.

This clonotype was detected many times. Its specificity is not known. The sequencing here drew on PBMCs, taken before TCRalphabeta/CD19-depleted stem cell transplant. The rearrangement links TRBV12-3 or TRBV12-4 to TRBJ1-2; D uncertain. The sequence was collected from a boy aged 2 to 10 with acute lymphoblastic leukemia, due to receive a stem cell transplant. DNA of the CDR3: TGTGCCAGCAACTTGGGCCTCTCTCTCTATGGCTACACCTTC. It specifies CASNLGLSLYGYTF.